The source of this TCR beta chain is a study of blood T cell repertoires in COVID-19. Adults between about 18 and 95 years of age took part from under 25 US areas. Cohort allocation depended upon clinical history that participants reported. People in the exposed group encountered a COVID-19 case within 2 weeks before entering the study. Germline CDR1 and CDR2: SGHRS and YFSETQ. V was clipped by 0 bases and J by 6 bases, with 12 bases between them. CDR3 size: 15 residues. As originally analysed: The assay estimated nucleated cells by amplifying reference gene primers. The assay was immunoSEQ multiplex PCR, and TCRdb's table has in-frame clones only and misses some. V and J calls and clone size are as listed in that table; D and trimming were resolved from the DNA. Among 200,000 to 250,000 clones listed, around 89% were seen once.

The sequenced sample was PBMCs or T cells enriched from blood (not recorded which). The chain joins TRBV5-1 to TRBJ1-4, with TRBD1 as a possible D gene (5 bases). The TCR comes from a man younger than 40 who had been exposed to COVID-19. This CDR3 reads CASSLAGAGDEKLFF. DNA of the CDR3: TGCGCCAGCAGCTTGGCTGGGGCGGGGGATGAAAAACTGTTTTTT.